Following are 22 T cell receptor beta chains from one sample sequenced in a study of shared T cell receptors in the human thymus. Sequencing used immunoSEQ multiplex PCR; TCRdb keeps in-frame clones, though not all of them. The repertoire holds 600,000 to 900,000 clones, with 70% to 90% as singletons. The data were also submitted as part of a second study, on human thymus T cells.

The material sequenced was thymocytes. Every receptor here comes from a girl under three years old with a congenital heart defect.

This rearrangement joins TRBV6-1 to TRBJ2-3; 7 nucleotides match TRBD1. Germline V gives CDR1 MNHNS, CDR2 SASEGT. The length of the CDR3 is 16 residues. V lost 2 bases, J lost 3 bases, and 8 bases stayed unmatched. The CDR3 DNA sequence: TGTGCCAGCAGTGAACCTGGACAGGCTGAGACAGATACGCAGTATTTT. Translated, it gives CASSEPGQAETDTQYF.

The chain links TRBV6-1 to TRBJ2-6, with D possibly TRBD2 on 6 matching bases. Per the germline V gene, CDR1 is MNHNS and CDR2 is SASEGT. V was clipped by 0 bases and J by 1 base, with 25 bases between them. The CDR3 contains 22 residues. CDR3 sequence (DNA): TGTGCCAGCAGTGAAGCGACTGGGACTGAACGGTTCAACATTTCTGGGGCCAACGTCCTGACTTTC. Translation gives CASSEATGTERFNISGANVLTF.

The V and J genes are TRBV2 and TRBJ1-1; D possibly corresponds to TRBD1 (6 bases). V was cut by 9 bases and J by 14 bases, with 16 bases left in between. This CDR3 is built from 10 residues. The germline V gene has CDR1 SNHLY and CDR2 FYNNEI. CDR3 DNA sequence: TGTGCCAGAAAAAAGACAGGCCTGTTCTTT. It yields the protein CARKKTGLFF.

The chain couples TRBV5-5 to TRBJ1-1; TRBD1 aligns across 8 bases. Germline assignment: CDR1 SGHKS and CDR2 YYEKEE (reference sequence). CDR3 length: 17 residues. Trimming removed 3 bases from V and 1 base from J; junction bases left unmatched: 11. The chain's CDR3 is CASSWGQDYSPNTEAFF. DNA for the CDR3: TGTGCCAGCAGCTGGGGACAGGACTACTCTCCGAACACTGAAGCTTTCTTT.

V is TRBV6-1 and J is TRBJ2-7, with 9 bases matching TRBD1. Germline assignment: CDR1 MNHNS and CDR2 SASEGT. This CDR3 is built from 13 residues. J was trimmed by 7 bases and V by 6 bases; bases with no gene match: 7. The CDR3 sequence is CASRAQGAREQYF. For the CDR3, the DNA is TGTGCCAGCAGAGCACAGGGGGCGAGGGAGCAGTACTTC.

The chain recombines TRBV6-6 with TRBJ2-1, with D unclear. This CDR3 comprises 11 residues. In germline, CDR1 is MNHNY, CDR2 SVGAGI (reference sequence). V dropped 5 bases and J dropped 13 bases, with 12 bases sitting between them. CDR3 sequence reads: CASSHSVPQFF. The CDR3 DNA reads as TGTGCCAGCAGTCATTCGGTCCCCCAGTTCTTC.

V gene TRBV28 combines with J gene TRBJ1-1, with TRBD1 matching 9 bases. The V gene end was trimmed by 3 bases and the J gene end by 8 bases; junction bases not matched to a gene: 7. The CDR3 runs to 14 residues. Per the germline V gene, CDR1 is MDHEN and CDR2 is SYDVKM. Here the CDR3 DNA reads TGTGCCAGCAGTTTTTTGGGACAGGGAGGGGAAGCTTTCTTT. It encodes CASSFLGQGGEAFF.

The V gene is TRBV19, the J gene TRBJ2-6; 11 nucleotides align to TRBD2. J was trimmed by 0 bases and V by 3 bases; bases with no gene match: 7. The CDR3 has 19 residues. Germline V lookup: CDR1 LNHDA, CDR2 SQIVND (reference sequence). The CDR3 here is CASSMSRLAGSSGANVLTF. The CDR3 coding sequence is TGTGCCAGTAGTATGTCTAGACTAGCGGGGTCCTCTGGGGCCAACGTCCTGACTTTC.

The chain combines TRBV5-6 with TRBJ1-1; 10 bases map to TRBD1. This CDR3 has 17 residues. Germline CDR1 and CDR2: SGHDT and YYEEEE. Germline trimming cut 6 bases from V and 7 bases from J; bases unmatched to any gene: 18. The DNA of the CDR3 is TGTGCCAGCACCCGAGGTGGGGACAGGGGAGGCCCCCGTGAAGCTTTCTTT. Protein sequence: CASTRGGDRGGPREAFF.

The DNA of the CDR3 is TGCGCCAGCAGTGAGAAGGTTAGGGTAGCGGGGGGGCCTCGGCGGGTGAAGACCCAGTACTTC. Protein product: CASSEKVRVAGGPRRVKTQYF. The gene calls are TRBV10-2 and TRBJ2-5; 11 bases align to TRBD2. This CDR3 has 21 residues. The germline V gene has CDR1 WSHSY and CDR2 SAAADI. V trimming: 2 bases; J trimming: 6 bases; junction bases outside the gene matches: 23.

The chain is built from TRBV11-2 and TRBJ1-2, with TRBD1 as a possible D gene (5 bases). CDR1 is SGHAT, CDR2 FQNNGV, per germline. This CDR3 region has 16 residues. Deletions cut 5 bases from V and 9 bases from J, with 25 bases between. CDR3 sequence (DNA): TGTGCCAGCAGCCAATGGTCCAGGGTGGGCGACCTTAGCTACACCTTC. This gives the protein CASSQWSRVGDLSYTF.

The V call is TRBV6-1, the J call TRBJ1-6, with D possibly being TRBD1 (6 bases). The germline CDR1 and CDR2 sequences are MNHNS and SASEGT. V lost 5 bases, J lost 7 bases, and 15 bases lay in between. The CDR3 runs 15 residues. The CDR3 coding sequence is TGTGCCAGCAGTCCCCAAGGGGGGGGGAATTCACCCCTCCACTTT. This encodes CASSPQGGGNSPLHF.

The gene calls are TRBV11-3 and TRBJ2-5; D uncertain. With 3 bases removed from V and 5 bases from J, the gap between germline ends came to 10 bases. This CDR3 has 13 amino acids. CDR1 and CDR2 (germline): SGHNT, YENEEA. Here the CDR3 DNA reads TGTGCCAGCAGCTTTAACGACGGGGAGACCCAGTACTTC. Translation gives CASSFNDGETQYF.

The chain is built from TRBV7-9 and TRBJ2-3; D is perhaps TRBD2 (6 bases). The V gene's germline CDR1 is SEHNR and CDR2 FQNEAQ (reference sequence). Between the trimmed V and J ends, which lost 2 bases and 4 bases, there was a span of 16 bases. This CDR3 region has 16 residues. The CDR3 DNA follows: TGTGCCAGCAGCTTACCCCGGGACTCGACCCCAGATACGCAGTATTTT. Translated: CASSLPRDSTPDTQYF.

J is TRBJ2-7 and V is TRBV6-6; TRBD1 agrees at 7 bases. The germline V gene has CDR1 MNHNY and CDR2 SVGAGI (reference sequence). V was clipped by 6 bases and J by 2 bases; unmatched bases: 7. This CDR3 is 14 amino acids long. The CDR3 spells CASSRDRATYEQYF. Written as DNA, the CDR3 is TGTGCCAGCAGCCGGGACAGAGCAACCTACGAGCAGTACTTC.

V and J are TRBV9 and TRBJ2-2; D gene unclear. V lost 6 bases and J lost 3, with 9 bases in between. The CDR3 is 13 residues long. Germline values: CDR1 SGDLS, CDR2 YYNGEE. For the CDR3, the DNA is TGTGCCAGCAACCGACTGGACACCGGGGAGCTGTTTTTT. Translation gives CASNRLDTGELFF.

V gene TRBV25-1 combines with J gene TRBJ1-1; D might be TRBD1 (5 bases). V was cut by 4 bases and J by 4 bases, with 16 bases left in between. This CDR3 has 15 amino acids. In germline, CDR1 is MGHDK, CDR2 SYGVNS. This CDR3 reads CASSGRADPITEAFF. The CDR3 DNA follows: TGTGCCAGCAGTGGCAGGGCAGACCCGATCACTGAAGCTTTCTTT.

The rearrangement uses TRBV6-6 and TRBJ1-5; TRBD1 aligns across 7 bases. This CDR3 region has 14 residues. Trimming removed 6 bases from V and 4 bases from J; junction bases left unmatched: 6. CDR1 MNHNY and CDR2 SVGAGI come from the germline V gene (reference sequence). CDR3 sequence (DNA): TGTGCCAGCAGATCGGGACAGCCAAATCAGCCCCAGCATTTT. Translation gives CASRSGQPNQPQHF.

The rearrangement joins TRBV4-1 to TRBJ2-1; the D gene is possibly TRBD1 (8 bases). The V end was cut by 2 bases, the J end by 5 bases, with 19 bases between. The length of the CDR3 is 17 residues. Per germline, CDR1 MGHRA and CDR2 YSYEKL. This chain's CDR3 is CASSQHRGGLQNNEQFF. DNA for the CDR3: TGCGCCAGCAGCCAACACAGGGGGGGACTACAAAACAATGAGCAGTTCTTC.

As to this clone: At one end the junction does not follow the germline gene, possibly because of a read error. This chain uses TRBV9 with TRBJ1-2; D is unresolved. The CDR3 runs 14 residues. Looked up from germline, CDR1 is SGDLS and CDR2 is YYNGEE. The CDR3 nucleotides read TGTGCCAGCAGTGTAGTCGGTTCCCACTATGGCTACACCTTC. As protein: CASSVVGSHYGYTF. Full variable domain (remainder filled in from reference TRBV9 and TRBJ1-2): DSGVTQTPKHLITATGQRVTLRCSPRSGDLSVYWYQQSLDQGLQFLIQYYNGEERAKGNILERFSAQQFPDLHSELNLSSLELGDSALYFCASSVVGSHYGYTFGSGTRLTVV.

The J gene is TRBJ2-5, the V gene TRBV27, with 14 bases matching TRBD2. V gave up 8 bases and J gave up 1 base; unmatched junction bases: 15. This CDR3 has 19 amino acids. Germline V CDR1 and CDR2: MNHEY, SMNVEV (reference sequence). CDR3 sequence reads: CASGGAATSGGVLQETQYF. CDR3 coding DNA: TGTGCCAGCGGGGGCGCTGCGACTAGCGGGGGGGTTCTCCAAGAGACCCAGTACTTC.

The V and J genes are TRBV29-1 and TRBJ1-1, with D hard to call. There are 14 residues in the CDR3. V gave up 5 bases and J gave up 1 base, with 14 bases separating them. Germline V gene sequence: CDR1 SQVTM, CDR2 ANQGSEA. CDR3 amino acids: CSVQPTQTNTEAFF. The CDR3 nucleotides read TGCAGCGTTCAGCCCACACAGACGAACACTGAAGCTTTCTTT.